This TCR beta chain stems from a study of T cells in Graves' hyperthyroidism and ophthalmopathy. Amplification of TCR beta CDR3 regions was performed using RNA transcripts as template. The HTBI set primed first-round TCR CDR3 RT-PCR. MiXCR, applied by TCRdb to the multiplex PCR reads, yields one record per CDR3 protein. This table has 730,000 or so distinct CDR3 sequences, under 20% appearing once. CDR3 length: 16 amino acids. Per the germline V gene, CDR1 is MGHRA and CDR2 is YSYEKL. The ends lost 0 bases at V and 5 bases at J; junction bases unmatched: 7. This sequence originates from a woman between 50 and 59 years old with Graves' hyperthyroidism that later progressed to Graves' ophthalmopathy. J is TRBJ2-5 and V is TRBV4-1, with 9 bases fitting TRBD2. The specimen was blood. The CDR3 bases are TGCGCCAGCAGCCAAGACCAGCGGGGGGTTAAGGAGACCCAGTACTTC. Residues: CASSQDQRGVKETQYF.